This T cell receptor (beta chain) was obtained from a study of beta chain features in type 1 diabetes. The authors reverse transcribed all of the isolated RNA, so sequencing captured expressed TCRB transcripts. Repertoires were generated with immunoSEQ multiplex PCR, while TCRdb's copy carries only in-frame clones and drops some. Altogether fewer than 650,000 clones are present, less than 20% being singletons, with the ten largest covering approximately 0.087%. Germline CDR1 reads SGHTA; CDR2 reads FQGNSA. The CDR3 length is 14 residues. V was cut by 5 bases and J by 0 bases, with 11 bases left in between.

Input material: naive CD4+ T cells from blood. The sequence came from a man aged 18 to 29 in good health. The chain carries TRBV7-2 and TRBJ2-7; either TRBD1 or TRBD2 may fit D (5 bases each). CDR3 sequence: CASSIKGSSYEQYF. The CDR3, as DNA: TGTGCCAGCAGCATTAAGGGGAGCTCCTACGAGCAGTACTTC.